The T cell receptor (beta chain) under discussion was sequenced for a study of blood T cell repertoires in COVID-19. Study summary: Donors in the United States, Italy and Spain gave samples during acute or convalescent COVID-19. Sources were T cells, B-cell-depleted T cells, or PBMCs; the material itself was cDNA or gDNA.

CDR1 is SGDLS, CDR2 YYNGEE, per germline. Trimming pared 0 bases from V and 2 bases from J, leaving 7 bases between. The CDR3 has 14 residues. Original analysis: Estimation of nucleated cell counts was performed using reference gene primer amplification. Produced via immunoSEQ multiplex PCR; TCRdb's table is partial and in-frame only. D and trimming were read from the DNA, whereas the V and J calls and clone size are those reported in that table. This repertoire shows about 190,000 clones, about 86% found once; its top ten account for approximately 15%. The sequence derives from a man aged 25 to 40 with active or convalescent COVID-19. The rearrangement uses TRBV9 and TRBJ2-3; D call uncertain. Sample: peripheral blood. CDR3 bases: TGTGCCAGCAGCGTAGCCCAGAACACAGATACGCAGTATTTT. It yields the protein CASSVAQNTDTQYF.